The text below deals with one T cell receptor beta chain. These data belong to a study of shared T cell receptors in the human thymus. This CDR3 has 15 residues. J gave up 2 bases and V 2 bases, and 2 bases lay outside the gene matches. The germline V gene has CDR1 MNHEY and CDR2 SVGAGI. The method was immunoSEQ multiplex PCR; TCRdb's version includes in-frame clones alone and lacks a portion of them. The repertoire includes hundreds of thousands of clones, approximately 95% of them detected once, and approximately 0.018% sits in the top ten. Source material: thymocytes. The chain is built from TRBV6-5 and TRBJ1-2, with 10 bases matching TRBD1. The receptor comes from a human donor. The CDR3 reads CASSYRTGGNYGYTF. As DNA, the CDR3 is TGTGCCAGCAGTTACCGGACAGGGGGGAACTATGGCTACACCTTC.